These 3 T cell receptor beta chains originate from one sample sequenced in a study of blood T cell dynamics during melanoma immunotherapy (dated by TCRdb to the early 2020s). Library construction relied on the immunoSEQ multiplex PCR assay. TCRdb carries this immuneACCESS record with in-frame sequences only. Its versions omit some clonotypes, under half of them owing to an unresolved V gene in the studies checked, with the rest unexplained. For this sample the table gives 8,000 to 10,000 clones, of which 70% to 90% were detected only once. The ten top clones hold approximately 30% of the sample. The time point label for this specimen denotes: pre-treatment baseline. This sample comprised blood, obtained from a patient treated with checkpoint blockade. The receptors were gathered from a human donor with melanoma.

This chain joins TRBV11-2 and TRBJ1-2, with D possibly being TRBD1 (6 bases). This CDR3 has 12 residues. Germline CDR1 reads SGHAT; CDR2 reads FQNNGV. V was trimmed by 4 bases and J by 6 bases, leaving 9 bases between them. CDR3 region: CASSSRGDGYTF. For the CDR3, the DNA is TGTGCCAGCAGCTCCAGGGGAGATGGCTACACCTTC.

The chain uses TRBV5-6 and TRBJ2-7; TRBD2 agrees at 13 bases. Germline V gene lookup returns CDR1 SGHDT and CDR2 YYEEEE. V was clipped by 4 bases and J by 0 bases; unmatched bases: 10. The CDR3 loop spans 18 amino acids. As DNA, the CDR3 is TGTGCCAGCAGCGTATACGGGGGGACTAGCGGGACCTCCTACGAGCAGTACTTC. Protein sequence: CASSVYGGTSGTSYEQYF.

J is TRBJ1-5 and V is TRBV7-9, with a tentative D call TRBD1 (5 bases). V was pared by 1 base and J by 1 base, with 8 bases between. CDR3 length equals 15 residues. Germline CDR1 reads SEHNR; CDR2 reads FQNEAQ (reference sequence). The CDR3 region is CASSLVAGSNQPQHF. CDR3 DNA: TGTGCCAGCAGCTTAGTGGCAGGGAGCAATCAGCCCCAGCATTTT.